This entry lists 6 T cell receptor beta chains sequenced from one sample in a study of shared clonotypes between healthy human individuals. Assay: immunoSEQ multiplex PCR; the TCRdb copy retains only in-frame clones and omits some. The sample carries about 1 million clones, approximately 72% recorded once. The sequencing sample was made of memory CD4+ T cells sorted from blood. This sample's subset: CD45RA-negative fraction. These receptors all come from a young man in good health.

J is TRBJ2-7 and V is TRBV2; D uncertain. The germline V gene has CDR1 SNHLY and CDR2 FYNNEI. This CDR3 is 15 amino acids long. V lost 3 bases and J lost 0, with 12 bases in between. CDR3 loop: CASSDSERSSYEQYF. DNA of the CDR3: TGTGCCAGCAGTGACAGCGAGAGGAGCTCCTACGAGCAGTACTTC. The full variable domain, its missing parts supplied by reference TRBV2 and TRBJ2-7, is EPEVTQTPSHQVTQMGQEVILRCVPISNHLYFYWYRQILGQKVEFLVSFYNNEISEKSEIFDDQFSVERPDGSNFTLKIRSTKLEDSAMYFCASSDSERSSYEQYFGPGTRLTVT.

The chain has TRBV7-3 and TRBJ2-7; perhaps TRBD1 as D (5 bases). Germline V gene lookup returns CDR1 SGHTA and CDR2 FQGTGA. The CDR3 is 13 residues long. V lost 0 bases, J lost 9 bases, and 12 bases lay in between. DNA for the CDR3: TGTGCCAGCAGCTTAACCGTTACCGACAGGCAGTACTTC. Protein sequence: CASSLTVTDRQYF.

This clone occurred once. The chain carries TRBV14 and TRBJ2-5, with 7 positions matching TRBD1. Per germline, CDR1 SGHDN and CDR2 FVKESK. The CDR3 contains 15 residues. V lost 5 bases, J lost 3 bases, and 9 bases stayed unmatched. This chain's CDR3 is CASSSITGAKETQYF. The CDR3 coding sequence is TGTGCCAGCAGCTCGATAACAGGGGCGAAAGAGACCCAGTACTTC.

This chain connects TRBV18 to TRBJ2-2; D is unclear. CDR3 size: 13 residues. In germline, CDR1 is KGHSH, CDR2 LQKENI. V lost 5 bases and J 6 bases, leaving 10 bases between the germline ends. CDR3 region: CASSLSMAGELFF. CDR3 sequence (DNA): TGTGCCAGCTCATTATCCATGGCCGGGGAGCTGTTTTTT.

The chain couples TRBV5-4 to TRBJ1-2, with D tentatively TRBD1 (5 bases). The CDR3 spans 13 residues. From germline, CDR1 is SGHNT and CDR2 YYREEE (reference sequence). V lost 0 bases, J lost 5 bases, and 8 bases lay in between. The chain's CDR3 is CASSLVGGYGYTF. CDR3 DNA sequence: TGTGCCAGCAGCTTGGTGGGGGGTTATGGCTACACCTTC.

This clone was recorded a few times. The chain links TRBV6-1 to TRBJ2-7, with 8 bases aligning to TRBD2. This CDR3 has 14 residues. The germline V gene encodes CDR1 MNHNS and CDR2 SASEGT. J was trimmed by 7 bases and V by 7 bases; bases with no gene match: 12. The CDR3 DNA reads as TGTGCCAGCACGGGAGGGCCAGGGTCGGGGGAGCAGTACTTC. It codes for CASTGGPGSGEQYF.